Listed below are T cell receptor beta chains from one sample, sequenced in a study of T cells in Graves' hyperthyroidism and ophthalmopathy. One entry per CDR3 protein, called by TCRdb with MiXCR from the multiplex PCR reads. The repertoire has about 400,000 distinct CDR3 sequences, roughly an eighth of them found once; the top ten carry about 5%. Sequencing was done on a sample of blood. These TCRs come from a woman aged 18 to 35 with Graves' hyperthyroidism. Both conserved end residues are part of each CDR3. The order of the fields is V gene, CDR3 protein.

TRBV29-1	CSVGERSPYPYEQYF
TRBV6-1	CASSELAGVEQYF
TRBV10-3	CAISESSWGAGNEQFF
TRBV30	CAWSRRGGGTQYF
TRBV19	CASKEQYTEAFF
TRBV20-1	CSARPLAGGYTDTQYF
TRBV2	CASSLSGTGGSEQYF
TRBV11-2	CASSLVGLVYEQYF
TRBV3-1	CASSQGTAPRGCTF
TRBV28	CASSLAGAQRGAQYF
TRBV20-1	CSAVLPQGGNTGELFF
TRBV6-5	CASSYSKAFGLAMGETQYF
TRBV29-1	CSVVEVQHGELFF
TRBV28	CASSLFRLGGETQYF
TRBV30	CAWSLDRGEQYF
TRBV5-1	CASSLDQGYGYTF
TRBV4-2	CASSQEPSGRAQEAQYF
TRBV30	CAGAQGATTEAFF
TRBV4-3	CASSQDFAGGPYNEQFF
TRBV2	CASSTNSYEQYF
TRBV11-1	CASSSGAEDEQFF
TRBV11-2	CASSLDGFNQPQHF
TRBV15	CATSRDRAGNTEAFF
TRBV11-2	CASSLGGTLTDTQYF
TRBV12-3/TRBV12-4	CASSLMGGTEAFF
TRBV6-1	CASSTPSGSSTDTQYF
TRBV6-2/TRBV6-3	CASSYSRSRNEQFF
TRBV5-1	CASRSTGYNEQFF
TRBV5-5	CASSLRTADLNNEQFF
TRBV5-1	CASSLSGNGHYEQYF
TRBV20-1	CSALAQPGQGSYGYTF
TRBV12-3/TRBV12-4	CASSIGGPGHHTEAFF
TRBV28	CASSLRQGRYEQYF
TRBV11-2	CASSSKGLAEYNEQFF
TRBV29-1	CSVVTGIHQETQYF
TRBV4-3	CASSQEGRGLAFF
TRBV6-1	CASTRDVHNEQFF